The 6 T cell receptor beta chains below all came from one sample that was sequenced in a study of blood T cells in healthy people across ages. A second PCR of about 7 to 11 cycles used a sample-barcoded 5' primer and a J-beta primer mix. In TCRdb, the 5' RACE reads were re-called with MiXCR into one record per CDR3 protein. The table records roughly 720,000 distinct CDR3 sequences, about 53% of them present only once. The source material was blood. The source is an elderly man in good health.

As to this clonotype: At one end the junction does not follow the germline gene, possibly because of a read error. The rearrangement uses TRBV20-1 and TRBJ2-3; no clear D gene. The CDR3 totals 13 residues. Germline lookup yields CDR1 DFQATT and CDR2 SNEGSKA (reference sequence). CDR3 DNA: TGCAGTGCTAGAGATCACGCAACAGATACGCGGTATTTT. The encoded protein is CSARDHATDTRYF.

V usage is TRBV7-2 and J usage is TRBJ2-7; a possible D gene is TRBD1 (5 bases). The ends were cut back, 5 bases at V and 4 bases at J, with 15 bases in the middle. The CDR3 covers 14 residues. Germline V gene data show CDR1 as SGHTA and CDR2 as FQGNSA. The CDR3, as DNA: TGTGCCAGCAGCCCCAGAAGGGGCAATTACGAGCAGTACTTC. Protein product: CASSPRRGNYEQYF.

This clonotype was recorded a few times. V and J are TRBV20-1 and TRBJ2-3, with 9 bases aligning to TRBD2. With 3 bases clipped from V and 4 bases from J, the junction kept 11 bases outside the gene matches. The CDR3 sequence is 16 residues long. CDR1 and CDR2 from the germline V gene are DFQATT and SNEGSKA (reference sequence). The CDR3 loop reads CSASLLAGGGADTQYF. The CDR3 DNA reads TGCAGTGCTAGCCTCCTCGCGGGAGGGGGCGCAGATACGCAGTATTTT.

The CDR3 reads CASSWTASNQPQHF. The CDR3 DNA follows: TGTGCCAGCAGCTGGACAGCTAGCAATCAGCCCCAGCATTTT. This sequence joins TRBV7-2 and TRBJ1-5; TRBD1 might be the D (6 bases). Trimming took off 4 bases at V and 0 bases at J, with 7 bases between the two ends. CDR1 is SGHTA, CDR2 FQGNSA, per germline. This CDR3 has 14 amino acids.

The table lists this clonotype with a few counts. The chain employs TRBV12-3 or TRBV12-4 and TRBJ2-4; D is uncertain. Trimming removed 3 bases from V and 7 bases from J, with 10 bases in between. The CDR3 contains 13 residues. This CDR3 reads CASSFTLSNIQYF. CDR3 DNA sequence: TGTGCCAGCAGTTTTACGCTAAGCAACATTCAGTACTTC.

This clonotype was observed once. The chain employs TRBV20-1 and TRBJ1-1; no reliable D call. Per the germline V gene, CDR1 is DFQATT and CDR2 is SNEGSKA (reference sequence). The length of the CDR3 is 12 residues. V was cut by 6 bases and J by 8 bases, with 16 bases left in between. CDR3 in amino acids: CSAPTWTGEAFF. The CDR3 region has the DNA TGCAGTGCCCCGACTTGGACCGGGGAAGCTTTCTTT.